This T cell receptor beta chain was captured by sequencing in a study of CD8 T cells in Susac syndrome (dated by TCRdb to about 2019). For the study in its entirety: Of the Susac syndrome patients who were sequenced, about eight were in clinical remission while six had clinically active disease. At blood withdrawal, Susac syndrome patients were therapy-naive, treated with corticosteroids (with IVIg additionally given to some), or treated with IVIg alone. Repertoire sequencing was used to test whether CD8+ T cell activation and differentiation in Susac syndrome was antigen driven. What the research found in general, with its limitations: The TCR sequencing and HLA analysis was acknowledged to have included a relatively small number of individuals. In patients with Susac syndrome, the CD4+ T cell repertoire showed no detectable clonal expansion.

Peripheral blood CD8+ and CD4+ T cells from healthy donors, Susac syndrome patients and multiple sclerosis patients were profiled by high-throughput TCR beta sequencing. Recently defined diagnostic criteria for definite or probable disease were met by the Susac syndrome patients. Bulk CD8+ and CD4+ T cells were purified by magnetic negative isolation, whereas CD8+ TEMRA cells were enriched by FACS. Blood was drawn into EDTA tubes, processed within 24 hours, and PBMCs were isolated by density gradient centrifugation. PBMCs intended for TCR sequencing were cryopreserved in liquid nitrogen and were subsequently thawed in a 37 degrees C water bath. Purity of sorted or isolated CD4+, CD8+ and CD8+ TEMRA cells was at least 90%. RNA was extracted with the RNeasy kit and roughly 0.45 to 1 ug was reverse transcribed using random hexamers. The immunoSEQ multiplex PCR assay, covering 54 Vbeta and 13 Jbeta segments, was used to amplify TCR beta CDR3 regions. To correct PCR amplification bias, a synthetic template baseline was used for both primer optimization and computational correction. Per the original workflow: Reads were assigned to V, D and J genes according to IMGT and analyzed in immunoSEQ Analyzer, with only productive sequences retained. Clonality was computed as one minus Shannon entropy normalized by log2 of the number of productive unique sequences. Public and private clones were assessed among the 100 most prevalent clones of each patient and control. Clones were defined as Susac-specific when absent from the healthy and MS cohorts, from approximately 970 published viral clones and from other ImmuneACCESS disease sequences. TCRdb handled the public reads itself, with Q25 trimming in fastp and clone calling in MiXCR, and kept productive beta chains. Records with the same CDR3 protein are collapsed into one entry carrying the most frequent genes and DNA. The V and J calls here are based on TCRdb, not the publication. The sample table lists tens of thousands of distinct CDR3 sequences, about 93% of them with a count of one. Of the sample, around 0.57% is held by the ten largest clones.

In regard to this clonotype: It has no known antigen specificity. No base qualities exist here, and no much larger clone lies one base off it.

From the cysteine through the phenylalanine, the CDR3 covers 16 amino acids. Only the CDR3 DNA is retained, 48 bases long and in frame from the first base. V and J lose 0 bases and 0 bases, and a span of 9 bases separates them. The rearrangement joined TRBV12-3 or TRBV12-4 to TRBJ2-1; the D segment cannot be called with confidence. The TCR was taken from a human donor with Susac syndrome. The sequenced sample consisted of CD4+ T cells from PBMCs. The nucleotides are TGTGCCAGCAGTTTAGCGAGACTGCTCTCCTACAATGAGCAGTTCTTC. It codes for CASSLARLLSYNEQFF.